The 21 T cell receptor beta chains presented below share a single source sample, sequenced in a study of cytotoxic CD8 clonotypes in ibrutinib-treated CLL. Measured with immunoSEQ multiplex PCR; TCRdb has only the in-frame clones, and not every one. Here the sample spans 150,000 to 200,000 clones, approximately 72% being singletons. The sample was PBMCs, taken after 24 months of ibrutinib treatment. The source is a human donor with chronic lymphocytic leukemia.

The gene calls are TRBV11-2 and TRBJ2-7, with TRBD2 as a possible D gene (5 bases). The germline V gene encodes CDR1 SGHAT and CDR2 FQNNGV. This CDR3 region has 12 residues. V lost 1 base to trimming and J lost 5 bases, with 6 bases between them. The CDR3 loop reads CASSLGGNEQYF. The CDR3 region has the DNA TGTGCCAGCAGCTTAGGAGGGAACGAGCAGTACTTC.

This clone was observed once. The gene calls are TRBV7-3 and TRBJ2-1; 8 nucleotides line up with TRBD2. The length of the CDR3 is 14 residues. The germline V gene encodes CDR1 SGHTA and CDR2 FQGTGA. The V segment lost 5 bases and the J segment 4 bases; nucleotides outside the gene matches: 4. This CDR3 is CASSPSGGYNEQFF. CDR3 nucleotide sequence: TGTGCCAGCAGCCCCAGCGGGGGATACAATGAGCAGTTCTTC.

The chain is built from TRBV5-1 and TRBJ1-2; a weak D match, TRBD1 (5 bases). The CDR3 length is 14 residues. CDR1 and CDR2 from the germline V gene are SGHRS and YFSETQ. V was pared by 4 bases and J by 11 bases, with 21 bases between. The CDR3 DNA reads as TGCGCCAGCAGCGAGGGACCAGGAGAGCCGAATTACACCTTC. This gives the protein CASSEGPGEPNYTF.

CDR3 in amino acids: CASSHGTSGDGDDEQYF. In DNA form, the CDR3 reads TGTGCCAGCAGCCACGGGACTAGCGGGGATGGGGACGACGAGCAGTACTTC. The chain uses TRBV7-9 and TRBJ2-7, with TRBD2 matching over 13 bases. With V trimmed by 5 bases and J by 5 bases, 12 bases remained unmatched. This CDR3 spans 17 amino acids. Germline CDR1 reads SEHNR; CDR2 reads FQNEAQ (reference sequence). Variable domain in full (rest from reference TRBV7-9 and TRBJ2-7): DTGVSQNPRHKITKRGQNVTFRCDPISEHNRLYWYRQTLGQGPEFLTYFQNEAQLEKSRLLSDRFSAERPKGSFSTLEIQRTEQGDSAMYLCASSHGTSGDGDDEQYFGPGTRLTVT.

V gene TRBV2 combines with J gene TRBJ2-7; 9 nucleotides align to TRBD1. This CDR3 comprises 16 residues. Germline V gives CDR1 SNHLY, CDR2 FYNNEI. The V gene end was trimmed by 1 base and the J gene end by 10 bases; junction bases not matched to a gene: 14. Written as DNA, the CDR3 is TGTGCCAGCAGTGAAGGGGTGGACAGGGGTACTACGAAACAGTACTTC. This translates into CASSEGVDRGTTKQYF.

This clone showed up just a few times. The chain couples TRBV19 to TRBJ1-5; D call uncertain. This CDR3 has 12 residues. The ends were cut back, 6 bases at V and 9 bases at J, with 12 bases in the middle. Per the germline V gene, CDR1 is LNHDA and CDR2 is SQIVND (reference sequence). The DNA of the CDR3 is TGTGCCAGTAGGGAATGGGGTCTGCCCCAGCATTTT. This encodes CASREWGLPQHF.

The gene calls are TRBV7-8 and TRBJ2-7; 8 bases are a match to TRBD1. The junction had 14 bases not matched to a gene; V was cut back by 3 bases and J by 7 bases. This CDR3 region has 16 residues. In germline, CDR1 is SGHVS, CDR2 FQNEAQ. As DNA, the CDR3 is TGTGCCAGCAGCTTGAAGAACAGGGGGACTGCGGGGGAGCAGTACTTC. This gives the protein CASSLKNRGTAGEQYF.

The V call is TRBV27, the J call TRBJ2-3; D is uncertain. Trimming left V 4 bases short and J 0 bases short, with 11 bases between. Germline CDR1 MNHEY, CDR2 SMNVEV (reference sequence). The CDR3 is made up of 15 amino acids. CDR3 sequence (DNA): TGTGCCAGCAGTTCCCTCGCGCTTAGCACAGATACGCAGTATTTT. This codes for CASSSLALSTDTQYF.

This clone has just a few counts. This sequence joins TRBV10-3 and TRBJ2-1; 8 nucleotides agree with TRBD2. The J segment lost 0 bases and the V segment lost 3 bases, leaving 4 bases of the junction unmatched. CDR1 ENHRY and CDR2 SYGVKD come from the germline V gene. This CDR3 is 16 amino acids long. DNA of the CDR3: TGTGCCATCAGTGAAGGCGGGAGGAGCTCCTACAATGAGCAGTTCTTC. The encoded protein is CAISEGGRSSYNEQFF.

This clone has just one count. The genes are TRBV5-1 and TRBJ1-2, with D hard to call. Between the trimmed V and J ends, which lost 0 bases and 6 bases, there was a span of 6 bases. Looked up from germline, CDR1 is SGHRS and CDR2 is YFSETQ. The CDR3 runs 12 residues. The DNA for the CDR3 is TGCGCCAGCAGCTTGGCCCTGGATGGCTACACCTTC. Its translation is CASSLALDGYTF. Supplemented by reference TRBV5-1 and TRBJ1-2, the full variable domain reads KAGVTQTPRYLIKTRGQQVTLSCSPISGHRSVSWYQQTPGQGLQFLFEYFSETQRNKGNFPGRFSGRQFSNSRSEMNVSTLELGDSALYLCASSLALDGYTFGSGTRLTVV.

This clone came up a few times. This sequence joins TRBV2 and TRBJ2-1; D is perhaps TRBD2 (6 bases). The germline V and J ends were trimmed by 11 bases and 9 bases, with 23 bases remaining between them. The length of the CDR3 is 14 residues. CDR1 and CDR2 (germline): SNHLY, FYNNEI. CDR3 nucleotide sequence: TGTGCCGGTAGACCGACTAGTTCGAGGTCTGAGCAGTTCTTC. Its protein is CAGRPTSSRSEQFF.

This sequence joins TRBV7-9 and TRBJ2-5, with unresolved D. In germline, CDR1 is SEHNR, CDR2 FQNEAQ (reference sequence). Trimming pared 7 bases from V and 5 bases from J, leaving 17 bases between. The CDR3 is made up of 14 amino acids. The CDR3 DNA is TGTGCCAGCACCATAAGCCAGGCCGGGGAGACCCAGTACTTC. Its protein product is CASTISQAGETQYF.

The V and J genes are TRBV7-3 and TRBJ2-7; weak D call: TRBD2 (6 bases). Germline V gene data show CDR1 as SGHTA and CDR2 as FQGTGA. There are 15 residues in the CDR3. Trimming removed 0 bases from V and 5 bases from J, with 14 bases in between. The CDR3 region has the DNA TGTGCCAGCAGCTTAACGGGAGGAGTTGTGGACGAGCAGTACTTC. Amino acid sequence: CASSLTGGVVDEQYF.

The chain has TRBV7-8 and TRBJ2-1; 9 bases map to TRBD2. The CDR3 spans 14 residues. The ends lost 5 bases at V and 5 bases at J; junction bases unmatched: 4. Germline V gives CDR1 SGHVS, CDR2 FQNEAQ. CDR3 region: CASSPIAGDNEQFF. The CDR3 DNA reads as TGTGCCAGCAGCCCTATAGCGGGAGACAATGAGCAGTTCTTC.

The chain employs TRBV18 and TRBJ2-5, with TRBD2 identical over 8 bases. With V trimmed by 1 base and J by 5 bases, 9 bases remained unmatched. The CDR3 is 16 amino acids. From germline, CDR1 is KGHSH and CDR2 LQKENI. The CDR3 DNA reads as TGTGCCAGCTCACCACTTCCAGCGGGAGCGGGGGAGACCCAGTACTTC. This gives the protein CASSPLPAGAGETQYF.

The V gene is TRBV5-6, the J gene TRBJ2-7; 10 bases line up with TRBD2. The V gene's germline CDR1 is SGHDT and CDR2 YYEEEE. The CDR3 covers 15 residues. V lost 2 bases to trimming and J lost 4 bases; unmatched junction nucleotides: 6. The CDR3: CASSFGLAGGYEQYF. The CDR3 nucleotides are TGTGCCAGCAGCTTTGGGTTAGCGGGAGGTTACGAGCAGTACTTC.

This clone was counted only a few times. The V and J genes are TRBV9 and TRBJ2-3, with 7 bases identical to TRBD1. With 0 bases clipped from V and 2 bases from J, the junction kept 3 bases outside the gene matches. The germline V gene has CDR1 SGDLS and CDR2 YYNGEE. This CDR3 contains 15 residues. Here the CDR3 reads CASSVAGTATDTQYF. CDR3 DNA: TGTGCCAGCAGCGTAGCGGGGACAGCCACAGATACGCAGTATTTT. The entire variable domain, with the rest obtained from reference TRBV9 and TRBJ2-3, is as follows: DSGVTQTPKHLITATGQRVTLRCSPRSGDLSVYWYQQSLDQGLQFLIQYYNGEERAKGNILERFSAQQFPDLHSELNLSSLELGDSALYFCASSVAGTATDTQYFGPGTRLTVL.

This chain links TRBV6-1 with TRBJ2-7; no definite D call. The CDR3 is made up of 14 amino acids. CDR1 is MNHNS, CDR2 SASEGT, per germline. Trimming took off 6 bases at V and 2 bases at J, with 14 bases between the two ends. CDR3 bases: TGTGCCAGCAGGACTCTAGTAATCCCCTACGAGCAGTACTTC. Protein sequence: CASRTLVIPYEQYF.

This chain links TRBV4-3 with TRBJ2-2, with D tentatively TRBD1 (5 bases). Germline V gene lookup returns CDR1 LGHNA and CDR2 YSLEER. V was shortened by 0 bases and J by 4 bases, with 12 bases between the two germline ends. The CDR3 has 16 amino acids. CDR3 DNA sequence: TGCGCCAGCAGCCAAGATTATATAGACAGCACCGGGGAGCTGTTTTTT. This codes for CASSQDYIDSTGELFF.

The J gene is TRBJ2-7, the V gene TRBV11-2, with 7 positions matching TRBD2. In germline, CDR1 is SGHAT, CDR2 FQNNGV. The J segment lost 2 bases and the V segment lost 5 bases, leaving 3 bases of the junction unmatched. The CDR3 length is 13 residues. The CDR3 DNA is TGTGCCAGCAGCCCGGGACTACCCTACGAGCAGTACTTC. Translation: CASSPGLPYEQYF.

This clone has a handful of counts. J is TRBJ2-1 and V is TRBV29-1; TRBD1 aligns across 7 bases. V dropped 5 bases and J dropped 6; count of bases not matched to a gene: 13. Looked up from germline, CDR1 is SQVTM and CDR2 is ANQGSEA. The CDR3 totals 15 residues. CDR3 sequence reads: CSVTYRDSIRNEQFF. CDR3 in DNA: TGCAGCGTTACTTACCGGGACAGCATTCGCAATGAGCAGTTCTTC.